Following are 24 T cell receptor beta chains from one sample sequenced in a study of T cells in Graves' hyperthyroidism and ophthalmopathy. Regions amplified from RNA transcripts were the TCR beta CDR3 regions. The HTBI primer set drove a first-round RT-PCR of the TCR CDR3. TCRdb re-analysed the multiplex PCR reads in MiXCR, keeping a single row per CDR3 protein. The sample lists about half a million distinct CDR3 sequences; under 25% were seen once. Sequenced: blood. The receptor set was obtained from a woman in her sixties or seventies with Graves' ophthalmopathy.

In regard to this clonotype: At one of its ends the junction is not consistent with the germline gene, which may arise from a read error. CDR3 sequence (DNA): TGTGCCACCGGTGATCCGGGACAGGGGATGAGGCATGAGCAGTTCTTC. Protein sequence: CATGDPGQGMRHEQFF. J is TRBJ2-1 and V is TRBV24-1, with 10 bases matching TRBD1. The CDR3 has 16 residues. The germline V gene has CDR1 KGHDR and CDR2 SFDVKD.

There are many counts of this clonotype. The chain couples TRBV30 to TRBJ1-3, with D uncertain. Trimming took off 2 bases at V and 7 bases at J, with 9 bases between the two ends. CDR3 size: 12 residues. CDR1 GTSNPN and CDR2 SVGIG come from the germline V gene (reference sequence). The CDR3 sequence is CAWSFIANTIYF. CDR3 nucleotide sequence: TGTGCCTGGAGTTTCATTGCGAACACCATATATTTT.

Only a few counts were recorded for this clonotype. This sequence joins TRBV6-2 or TRBV6-3 and TRBJ2-3; D is perhaps TRBD1 or TRBD2 (5 bases each). The ends were cut back, 9 bases at V and 0 bases at J, with 13 bases in the middle. The CDR3 extends over 14 amino acids. Germline V gives CDR1 MNHEY, CDR2 SVGEGT. The DNA for the CDR3 is TGTGCCAGTCGGGACGGAACTAGCACAGATACGCAGTATTTT. Encoded protein: CASRDGTSTDTQYF.

This clonotype came up many times. The chain couples TRBV20-1 to TRBJ1-2; no definite D call. V was cut by 3 bases and J by 4 bases, with 9 bases left in between. Germline-derived CDR1 and CDR2 are DFQATT and SNEGSKA (reference sequence). CDR3 length: 12 residues. CDR3 residues: CSARSMGYGYTF. CDR3 DNA: TGCAGTGCTAGGTCGATGGGCTATGGCTACACCTTC.

Ten or more counts support this clonotype. The chain uses TRBV6-1 and TRBJ1-2; D gene ambiguous. Germline V CDR1 and CDR2: MNHNS, SASEGT. The V gene lost 10 bases and the J gene lost 8 bases, with 20 bases spanning the gap. This CDR3 is 13 amino acids long. The CDR3 spells CAISERGIGGYTF. The CDR3 DNA follows: TGTGCCATCTCAGAGCGGGGAATCGGCGGCTACACCTTC.

The chain recombines TRBV7-9 with TRBJ1-4; D uncertain. Germline V gene data show CDR1 as SEHNR and CDR2 as FQNEAQ (reference sequence). CDR3 size: 12 residues. Trimming pared 5 bases from V and 8 bases from J, leaving 9 bases between. The CDR3 DNA follows: TGTGCCAGCAGCGCCCAAGGGGAAAAACTGTTTTTT. The encoded protein is CASSAQGEKLFF.

The chain couples TRBV15 to TRBJ2-1, with D perhaps matching TRBD2 (5 bases). The CDR3 is made up of 13 amino acids. Per germline, CDR1 LNHNV and CDR2 YYDKDF (reference sequence). V was trimmed by 4 bases and J by 5 bases, leaving 9 bases between them. The CDR3 nucleotides are TGTGCCACCAGCATGGAGCGGAACAATGAGCAGTTCTTC. This sequence encodes CATSMERNNEQFF.

This clonotype was counted ten times or more. DNA of the CDR3: TGTGCCAGCAGTTCATCGGGGACTACCTACAATGAGCAGTTCTTC. Its translation: CASSSSGTTYNEQFF. The chain carries TRBV5-5 and TRBJ2-1; 7 bases fit TRBD2. There are 15 residues in the CDR3. Germline CDR1 and CDR2: SGHKS and YYEKEE (reference sequence). V shed 5 bases, J shed 2 bases, and the junction held 7 bases outside the gene matches. The whole variable domain, filled in from reference TRBV5-5 and TRBJ2-1, reads DAGVTQSPTHLIKTRGQQVTLRCSPISGHKSVSWYQQVLGQGPQFIFQYYEKEERGRGNFPDRFSARQFPNYSSELNVNALLLGDSALYLCASSSSGTTYNEQFFGPGTRLTVL.

This clonotype was seen a few times. CDR3 residues: CASSLGWGNTIYF. Written as DNA, the CDR3 is TGTGCCAGCAGCTTAGGGTGGGGAAACACCATATATTTT. The chain carries TRBV11-2 and TRBJ1-3; D unclear. The CDR3 is made up of 13 amino acids. Germline V gene lookup returns CDR1 SGHAT and CDR2 FQNNGV. The V end was cut by 1 base, the J end by 4 bases, with 5 bases between.

The rearrangement joins TRBV9 to TRBJ1-5, with D unresolved. The V and J ends lost 4 bases and 5 bases respectively, with 10 bases between them. CDR3 length equals 13 residues. Germline CDR1 and CDR2: SGDLS and YYNGEE. In DNA, the CDR3 is TGTGCCAGCAGCCCTCACGGGGATCAGCCCCAGCATTTT. This encodes CASSPHGDQPQHF.

The chain joins TRBV14 to TRBJ1-2; D is unresolved. V shed 0 bases and J shed 4 bases, with 9 bases lying between them. There are 14 residues in the CDR3. Germline CDR1 reads SGHDN; CDR2 reads FVKESK. In DNA form, the CDR3 reads TGTGCCAGCAGCCAAGAGATATCGGGCTATGGCTACACCTTC. Amino acids: CASSQEISGYGYTF.

This clonotype came up a few times. The chain uses TRBV7-3 and TRBJ2-1; D gene unclear. Germline V gives CDR1 SGHTA, CDR2 FQGTGA. CDR3 length equals 14 residues. The V end lost 5 bases, the J end lost 3 bases, and 11 bases lay between the germline ends. The CDR3 DNA reads TGTGCCAGCAGCCCCAACGACTTCTACAATGAGCAGTTCTTC. Amino acid sequence: CASSPNDFYNEQFF.

The chain carries TRBV3-1 and TRBJ2-4; TRBD2 matches at 10 bases. The trim removed 1 base at V and 1 base at J, leaving 4 bases unmatched. CDR3 length equals 17 residues. Per the germline V gene, CDR1 is LGHDT and CDR2 is YNNKEL (reference sequence). The CDR3 loop is CASSQVGLATAKNIQYF. The CDR3, as DNA: TGTGCCAGCAGCCAAGTGGGACTAGCGACGGCCAAAAACATTCAGTACTTC.

The rearrangement links TRBV4-2 to TRBJ1-2; tentatively, D is TRBD1 (5 bases). V lost 0 bases, J lost 8 bases, and 22 bases lay in between. The CDR3 spans 17 residues. Germline CDR1 is LGHNA and CDR2 is YNFKEQ. The CDR3, as DNA: TGTGCCAGCAGCCAAGAATGGGGGACTCCTCGGGGTTGGGGCTACACCTTC. This codes for CASSQEWGTPRGWGYTF.

In this sample, this clonotype turned up a few times. The chain is built from TRBV25-1 and TRBJ2-2; tentative D call: TRBD1 (5 bases). With 4 bases removed from V and 0 bases from J, the gap between germline ends came to 12 bases. Germline V gives CDR1 MGHDK, CDR2 SYGVNS. The CDR3 length is 16 residues. CDR3 protein: CASSAQTGPNTGELFF. In nucleotides, the CDR3 is TGTGCCAGCAGTGCGCAAACAGGTCCGAACACCGGGGAGCTGTTTTTT. The full variable domain, rest sourced from reference TRBV25-1 and TRBJ2-2, is EADIYQTPRYLVIGTGKKITLECSQTMGHDKMYWYQQDPGMELHLIHYSYGVNSTEKGDLSSESTVSRIRTEHFPLTLESARPSHTSQYLCASSAQTGPNTGELFFGEGSRLTVL.

At least ten counts were recorded for this clonotype. The chain links TRBV2 to TRBJ1-1, with D tentatively TRBD1 (5 bases). V was pared by 3 bases and J by 5 bases, with 13 bases between. Germline loops: CDR1 SNHLY, CDR2 FYNNEI. CDR3 size: 14 residues. CDR3 in DNA: TGTGCCAGCAGTGATGGCAGGGAGAGGACTGAAGCTTTCTTT. This sequence encodes CASSDGRERTEAFF.

Only a few counts were recorded for this clonotype. The J gene is TRBJ2-5, the V gene TRBV3-1; perhaps D is TRBD1 or TRBD2 (5 bases each). Per germline, CDR1 LGHDT and CDR2 YNNKEL (reference sequence). V shed 3 bases and J shed 9 bases, with 5 bases lying between them. CDR3 length: 10 amino acids. The CDR3 nucleotides read TGTGCCAGCAGCCAGGGGGCCCAGTACTTC. Protein: CASSQGAQYF.

This clonotype was seen a handful of times. The V and J genes are TRBV6-1 and TRBJ1-2; D gene unclear. Germline V lookup: CDR1 MNHNS, CDR2 SASEGT. The CDR3 is made up of 11 amino acids. Between the trimmed V and J ends, which lost 6 bases and 7 bases, there was a span of 9 bases. The CDR3 reads CASRERSGYTF. Here the CDR3 DNA reads TGTGCCAGCAGGGAACGCAGTGGCTACACCTTC.

This chain uses TRBV30 with TRBJ2-2; 10 bases map to TRBD1. Germline V gene data show CDR1 as GTSNPN and CDR2 as SVGIG (reference sequence). This CDR3 is built from 16 residues. Unmatched junction bases numbered 5, after V lost 0 bases and J lost 4 bases. The DNA for the CDR3 is TGTGCCTGGAGTGTACCTAGGACAGGGGGCACCGGGGAGCTGTTTTTT. Encoded protein: CAWSVPRTGGTGELFF.

In its sample, this clonotype was seen a few times. The chain employs TRBV25-1 and TRBJ2-7; D is ambiguous. Trimming cost V 5 bases and J 3 bases, with 11 bases left between them. Germline CDR1 is MGHDK and CDR2 is SYGVNS. This CDR3 spans 13 amino acids. In nucleotides, the CDR3 is TGTGCCAGCAGTCCAGTTTGGAACTACGAGCAGTACTTC. Translation gives CASSPVWNYEQYF.

The genes are TRBV7-9 and TRBJ2-6, with TRBD1 matching over 10 bases. The CDR3 length is 16 residues. The V and J ends lost 5 bases and 2 bases, in that order; junction bases with no gene match: 3. Per germline, CDR1 SEHNR and CDR2 FQNEAQ (reference sequence). Here the CDR3 DNA reads TGTGCCAGCAGCCAGGGGACAGGGGCTGGGGCCAACGTCCTGACTTTC. It encodes CASSQGTGAGANVLTF.

The chain joins TRBV15 to TRBJ1-1; no definite D call. From germline, CDR1 is LNHNV and CDR2 YYDKDF (reference sequence). CDR3 length equals 12 residues. V dropped 3 bases and J dropped 3 bases, with 5 bases sitting between them. The CDR3 region is CATSRADTEAFF. The CDR3 DNA follows: TGTGCCACCAGCAGGGCGGACACTGAAGCTTTCTTT.

Many counts were recorded for this clonotype. The rearrangement links TRBV28 to TRBJ2-7; 13 positions agree with TRBD2. V gave up 6 bases and J gave up 3 bases; unmatched junction bases: 5. CDR1 is MDHEN, CDR2 SYDVKM, per germline. This CDR3 spans 15 amino acids. The DNA of the CDR3 is TGTGCCAGCAGCCCGACTAGCGGGGGGATCTACGAGCAGTACTTC. Translation: CASSPTSGGIYEQYF.

The chain carries TRBV9 and TRBJ2-1; weak D call: TRBD1 (6 bases). Germline CDR1 is SGDLS and CDR2 is YYNGEE. V shed 0 bases and J shed 0 bases, with 16 bases lying between them. The CDR3 runs to 18 residues. The CDR3 DNA reads as TGTGCCAGCAGCGTAGGGGATTCAGGGGAAAGCTCCTACAATGAGCAGTTCTTC. Residues: CASSVGDSGESSYNEQFF.